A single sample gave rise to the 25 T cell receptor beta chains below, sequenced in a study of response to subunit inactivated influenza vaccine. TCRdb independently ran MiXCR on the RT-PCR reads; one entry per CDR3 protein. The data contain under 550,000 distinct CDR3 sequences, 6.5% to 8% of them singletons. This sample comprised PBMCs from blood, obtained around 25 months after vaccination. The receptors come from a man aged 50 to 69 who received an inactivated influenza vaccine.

The CDR3 is CASSLDRVSTDTQYF. CDR3 in DNA: TGCGCCAGCAGCCTCGACAGGGTGAGCACAGATACGCAGTATTTT. The chain employs TRBV4-3 and TRBJ2-3, with TRBD1 matching 7 bases. The germline V gene has CDR1 LGHNA and CDR2 YSLEER. V shed 4 bases and J 0 bases; nucleotides not matched to a gene: 4. The CDR3 extends over 15 amino acids.

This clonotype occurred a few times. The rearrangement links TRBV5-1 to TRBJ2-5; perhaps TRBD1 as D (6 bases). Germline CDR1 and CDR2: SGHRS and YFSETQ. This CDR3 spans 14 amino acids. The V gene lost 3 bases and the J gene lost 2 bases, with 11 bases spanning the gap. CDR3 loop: CASSSGTTQETQYF. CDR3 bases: TGCGCCAGCAGCTCCGGGACAACTCAAGAGACCCAGTACTTC.

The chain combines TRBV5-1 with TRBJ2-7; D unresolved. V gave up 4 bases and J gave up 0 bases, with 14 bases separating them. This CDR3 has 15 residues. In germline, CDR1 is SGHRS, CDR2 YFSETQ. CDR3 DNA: TGCGCCAGCAGCAGAACAGATGGAAGCTCCTACGAGCAGTACTTC. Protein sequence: CASSRTDGSSYEQYF.

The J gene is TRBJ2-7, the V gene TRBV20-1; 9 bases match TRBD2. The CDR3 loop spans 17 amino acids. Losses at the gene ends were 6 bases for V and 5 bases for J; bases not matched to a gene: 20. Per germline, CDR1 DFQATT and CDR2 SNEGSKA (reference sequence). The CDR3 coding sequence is TGCAGTGCGCGGGACACCCCTAGCGGGGTTCCGTCCCACGAGCAGTACTTC. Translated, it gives CSARDTPSGVPSHEQYF.

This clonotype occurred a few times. The CDR3 DNA sequence: TGCGCCAGCAGCCAAGATAGCGGGAGCGGCTACAATGAGCAGTTCTTC. This translates into CASSQDSGSGYNEQFF. The chain joins TRBV4-3 to TRBJ2-1, with 9 bases aligning to TRBD2. This CDR3 region has 16 residues. Per the germline V gene, CDR1 is LGHNA and CDR2 is YSLEER. Trimming cost V 0 bases and J 3 bases; bases outside gene matches: 3.

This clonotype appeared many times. CDR3 DNA sequence: TGCAGCGTTAGTGCCCCTAGCTCCTACGAGCAGTACTTC. Translated: CSVSAPSSYEQYF. V is TRBV29-1 and J is TRBJ2-7; D unclear. The germline V gene encodes CDR1 SQVTM and CDR2 ANQGSEA. Trimming stripped 5 bases from V and 0 bases from J, with 11 bases between. The CDR3 contains 13 residues.

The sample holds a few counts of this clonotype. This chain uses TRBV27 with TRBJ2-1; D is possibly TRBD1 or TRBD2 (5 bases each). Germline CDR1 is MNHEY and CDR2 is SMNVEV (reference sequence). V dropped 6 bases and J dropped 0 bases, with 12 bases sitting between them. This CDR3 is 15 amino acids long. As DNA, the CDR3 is TGTGCCAGCAGCATGGGACCGATCTCCTACAATGAGCAGTTCTTC. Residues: CASSMGPISYNEQFF.

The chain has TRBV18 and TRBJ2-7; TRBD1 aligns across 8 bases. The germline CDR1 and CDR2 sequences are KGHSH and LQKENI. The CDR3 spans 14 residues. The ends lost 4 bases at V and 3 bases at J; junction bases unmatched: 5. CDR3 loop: CASSRSGTGYEQYF. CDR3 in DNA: TGTGCCAGCTCACGCTCCGGGACAGGCTACGAGCAGTACTTC.

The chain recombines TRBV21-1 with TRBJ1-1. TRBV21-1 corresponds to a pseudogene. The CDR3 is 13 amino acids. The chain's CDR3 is CASSKRLSGEAFF. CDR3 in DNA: TGTGCCAGCAGCAAGCGGCTTTCGGGGGAAGCTTTCTTT.

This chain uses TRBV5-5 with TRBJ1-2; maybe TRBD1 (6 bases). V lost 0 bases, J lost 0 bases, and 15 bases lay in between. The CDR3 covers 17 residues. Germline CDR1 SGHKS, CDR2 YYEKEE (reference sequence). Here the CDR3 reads CASSLGAGTLANYGYTF. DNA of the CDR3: TGTGCCAGCAGCTTGGGGGCAGGGACATTAGCTAACTATGGCTACACCTTC.

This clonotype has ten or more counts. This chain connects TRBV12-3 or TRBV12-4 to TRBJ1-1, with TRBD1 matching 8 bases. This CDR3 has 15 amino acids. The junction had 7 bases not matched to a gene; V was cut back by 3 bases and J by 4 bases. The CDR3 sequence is CASSFAGGGGTEAFF. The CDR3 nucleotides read TGTGCCAGCAGTTTCGCAGGGGGCGGTGGCACTGAAGCTTTCTTT.

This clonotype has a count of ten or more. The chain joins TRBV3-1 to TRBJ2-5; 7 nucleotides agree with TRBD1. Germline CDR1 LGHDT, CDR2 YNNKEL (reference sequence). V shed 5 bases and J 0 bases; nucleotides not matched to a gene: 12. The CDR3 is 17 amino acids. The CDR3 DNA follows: TGTGCCAGCAGCGACAAATCCCGGGGACAGTACCAAGAGACCCAGTACTTC. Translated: CASSDKSRGQYQETQYF.

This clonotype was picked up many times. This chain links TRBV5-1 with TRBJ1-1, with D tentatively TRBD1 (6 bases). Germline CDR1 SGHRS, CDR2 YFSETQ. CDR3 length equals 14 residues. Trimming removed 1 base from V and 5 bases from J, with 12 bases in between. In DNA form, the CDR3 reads TGCGCCAGCAGCTTGTGGGGGGCTGGGACTGAAGCTTTCTTT. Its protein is CASSLWGAGTEAFF.

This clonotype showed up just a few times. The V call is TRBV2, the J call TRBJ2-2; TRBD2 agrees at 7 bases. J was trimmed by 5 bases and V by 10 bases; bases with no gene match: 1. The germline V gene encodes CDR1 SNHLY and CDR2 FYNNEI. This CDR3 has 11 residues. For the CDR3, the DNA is TGTGCCACCGGGAGGACCGGGGAGCTGTTTTTT. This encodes CATGRTGELFF. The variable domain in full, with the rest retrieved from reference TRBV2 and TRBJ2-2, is EPEVTQTPSHQVTQMGQEVILRCVPISNHLYFYWYRQILGQKVEFLVSFYNNEISEKSEIFDDQFSVERPDGSNFTLKIRSTKLEDSAMYFCATGRTGELFFGEGSRLTVL.

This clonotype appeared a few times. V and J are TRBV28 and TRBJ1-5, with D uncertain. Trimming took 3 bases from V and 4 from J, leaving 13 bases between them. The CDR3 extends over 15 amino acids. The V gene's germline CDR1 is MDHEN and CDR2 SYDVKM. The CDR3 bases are TGTGCCAGCAGTTTCGGCAGTTCCAGGAATCAGCCCCAGCATTTT. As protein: CASSFGSSRNQPQHF.

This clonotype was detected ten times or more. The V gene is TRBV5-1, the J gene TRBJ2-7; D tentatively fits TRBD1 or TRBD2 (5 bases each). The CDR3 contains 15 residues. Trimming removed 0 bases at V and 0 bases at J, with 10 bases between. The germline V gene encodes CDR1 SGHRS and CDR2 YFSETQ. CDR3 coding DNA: TGCGCCAGCAGCTTGGGAGGGGCCCGCTCCTACGAGCAGTACTTC. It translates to CASSLGGARSYEQYF.

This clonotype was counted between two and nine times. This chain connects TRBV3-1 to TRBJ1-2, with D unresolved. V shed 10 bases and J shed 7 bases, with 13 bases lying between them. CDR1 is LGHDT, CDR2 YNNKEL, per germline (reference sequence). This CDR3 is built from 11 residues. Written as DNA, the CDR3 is TGTGCCACCCAGAGTACGGGTGGCTACACCTTC. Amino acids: CATQSTGGYTF.

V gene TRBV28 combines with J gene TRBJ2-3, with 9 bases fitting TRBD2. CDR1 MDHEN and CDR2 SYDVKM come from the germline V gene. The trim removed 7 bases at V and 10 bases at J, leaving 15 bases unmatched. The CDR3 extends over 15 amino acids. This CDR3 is CASTAASGAESAQYF. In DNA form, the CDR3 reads TGTGCCAGCACGGCGGCTAGCGGGGCGGAATCAGCGCAGTATTTT.

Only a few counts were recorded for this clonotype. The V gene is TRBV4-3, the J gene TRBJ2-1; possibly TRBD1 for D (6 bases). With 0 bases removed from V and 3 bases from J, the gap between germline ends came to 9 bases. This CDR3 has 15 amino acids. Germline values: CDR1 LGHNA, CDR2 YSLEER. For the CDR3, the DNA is TGCGCCAGCAGCCAAGATTCAGGGGTCTACAATGAGCAGTTCTTC. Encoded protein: CASSQDSGVYNEQFF.

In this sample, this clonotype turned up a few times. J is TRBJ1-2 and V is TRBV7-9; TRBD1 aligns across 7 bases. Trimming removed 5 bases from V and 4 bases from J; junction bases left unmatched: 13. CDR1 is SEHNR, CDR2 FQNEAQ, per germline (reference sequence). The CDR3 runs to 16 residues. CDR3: CASSQIRRDSSYGYTF. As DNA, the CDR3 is TGTGCCAGCAGCCAAATCCGCCGGGACAGCTCCTATGGCTACACCTTC.

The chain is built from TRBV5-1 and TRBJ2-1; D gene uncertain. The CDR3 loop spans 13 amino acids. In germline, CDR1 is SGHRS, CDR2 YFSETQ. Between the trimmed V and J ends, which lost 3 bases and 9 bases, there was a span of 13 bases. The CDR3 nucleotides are TGCGCCAGCAGCTGGGGAACGGCCTTTGAGCAGTTCTTC. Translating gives CASSWGTAFEQFF.

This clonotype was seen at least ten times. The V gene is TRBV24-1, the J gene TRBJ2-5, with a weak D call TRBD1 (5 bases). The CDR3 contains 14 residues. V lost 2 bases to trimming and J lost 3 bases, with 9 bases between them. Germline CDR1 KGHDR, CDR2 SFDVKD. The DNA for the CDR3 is TGTGCCACCAGTGATTGGACGGACAAAGAGACCCAGTACTTC. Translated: CATSDWTDKETQYF.

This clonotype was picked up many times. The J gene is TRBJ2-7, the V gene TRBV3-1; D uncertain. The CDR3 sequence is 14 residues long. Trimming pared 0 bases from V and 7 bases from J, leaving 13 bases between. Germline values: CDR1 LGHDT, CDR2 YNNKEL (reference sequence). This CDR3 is CASSQESSDAEQYF. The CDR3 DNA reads TGTGCCAGCAGCCAAGAATCCTCCGATGCGGAGCAGTACTTC.

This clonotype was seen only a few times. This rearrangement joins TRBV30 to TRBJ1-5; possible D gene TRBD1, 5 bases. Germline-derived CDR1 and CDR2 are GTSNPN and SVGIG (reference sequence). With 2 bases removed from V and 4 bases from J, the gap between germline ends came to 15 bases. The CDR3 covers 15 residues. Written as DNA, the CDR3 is TGTGCCTGGAGTACCGGGACCGAGGCAAATCAGCCCCAGCATTTT. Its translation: CAWSTGTEANQPQHF.

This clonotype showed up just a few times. For the CDR3, the DNA is TGTGCCAGCTACCAACACGGACAGGGTGAATATTCACCCCTCCACTTT. This translates into CASYQHGQGEYSPLHF. V is TRBV5-8 and J is TRBJ1-6, with TRBD1 matching over 8 bases. Per germline, CDR1 SGHTS and CDR2 YDEGEE. This CDR3 region has 16 residues. Trimming removed 7 bases from V and 8 bases from J; junction bases left unmatched: 14.